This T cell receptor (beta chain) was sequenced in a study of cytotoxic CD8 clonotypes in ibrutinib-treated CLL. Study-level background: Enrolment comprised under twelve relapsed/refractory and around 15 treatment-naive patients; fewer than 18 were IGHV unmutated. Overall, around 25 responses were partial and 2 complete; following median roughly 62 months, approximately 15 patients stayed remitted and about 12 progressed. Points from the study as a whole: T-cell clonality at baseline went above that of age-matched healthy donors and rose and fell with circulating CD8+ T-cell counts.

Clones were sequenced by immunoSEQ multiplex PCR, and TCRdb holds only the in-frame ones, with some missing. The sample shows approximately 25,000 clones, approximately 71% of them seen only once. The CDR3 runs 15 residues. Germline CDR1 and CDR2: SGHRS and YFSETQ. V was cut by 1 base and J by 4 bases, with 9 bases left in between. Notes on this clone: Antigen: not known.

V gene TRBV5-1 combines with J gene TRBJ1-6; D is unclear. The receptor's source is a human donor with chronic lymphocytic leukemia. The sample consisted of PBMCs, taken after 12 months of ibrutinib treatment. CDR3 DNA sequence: TGCGCCAGCAGCTTGACCGCAGAGTATAATTCACCCCTCCACTTT. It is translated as CASSLTAEYNSPLHF.